This entry describes one T cell receptor (beta chain). Trimming left V 5 bases short and J 7 bases short, with 17 bases between. CDR1 and CDR2 (germline): SGHTA, FQGNSA. The CDR3 has 14 residues. Sequencing was performed with immunoSEQ multiplex PCR; in TCRdb, only in-frame clones are kept and a portion is missing. Counted here are more than 150,000 clones, about 90% occurring once; the ten biggest clones make up approximately 2%. The sample originates from a study of blood T cell repertoires in COVID-19. Study overall: Donors in the United States, Italy and Spain gave samples during acute or convalescent COVID-19. From T cells, B-cell-depleted T cells, or PBMCs came the material, which was cDNA or gDNA.

The study drew participants aged 18 to 89 years from roughly 25 US areas. Clinical histories supplied by participants themselves formed the basis of cohort assignment. Input material: PBMCs or T cells enriched from blood (not recorded which). The sequence came from a woman in her thirties who had recovered from COVID-19. The J gene is TRBJ1-2, the V gene TRBV7-2; D may be TRBD1 (6 bases). CDR3 amino acids: CASSATGLPSGYTF. Here the CDR3 DNA reads TGTGCCAGCAGCGCAACAGGGTTGCCGAGTGGCTACACCTTC. Supplemented by reference TRBV7-2 and TRBJ1-2, the full variable domain reads GAGVSQSPSNKVTEKGKDVELRCDPISGHTALYWYRQSLGQGLEFLIYFQGNSAPDKSGLPSDRFSAERTGGSVSTLTIQRTQQEDSAVYLCASSATGLPSGYTFGSGTRLTVV.